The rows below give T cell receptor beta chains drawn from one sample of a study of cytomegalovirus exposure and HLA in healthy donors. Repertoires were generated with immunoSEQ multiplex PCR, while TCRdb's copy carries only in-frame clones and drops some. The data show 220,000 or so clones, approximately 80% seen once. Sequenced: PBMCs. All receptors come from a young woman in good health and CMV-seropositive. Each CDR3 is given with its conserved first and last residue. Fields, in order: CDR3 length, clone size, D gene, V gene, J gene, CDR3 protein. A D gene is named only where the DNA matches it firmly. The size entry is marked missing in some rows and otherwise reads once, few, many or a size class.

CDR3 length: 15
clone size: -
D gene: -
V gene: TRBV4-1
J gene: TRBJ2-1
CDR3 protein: CASSQSWTDPREQFF

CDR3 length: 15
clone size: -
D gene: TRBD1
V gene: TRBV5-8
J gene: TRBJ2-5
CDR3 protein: CASSFQGAGQETQYF

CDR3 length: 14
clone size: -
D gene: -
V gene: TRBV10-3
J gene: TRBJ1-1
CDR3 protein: CAISRSSEDTEAFF

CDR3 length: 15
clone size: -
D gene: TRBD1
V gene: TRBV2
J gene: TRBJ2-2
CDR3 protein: CASRRTGGITGELFF

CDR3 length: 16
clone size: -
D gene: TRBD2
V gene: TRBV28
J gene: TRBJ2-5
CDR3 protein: CASRKLSSLAEETQYF

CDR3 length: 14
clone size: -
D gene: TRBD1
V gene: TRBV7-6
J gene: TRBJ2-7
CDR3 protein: CASSWTGEGNEQYF

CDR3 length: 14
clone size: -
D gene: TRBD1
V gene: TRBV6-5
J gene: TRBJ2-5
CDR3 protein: CASSYRQGEETQYF

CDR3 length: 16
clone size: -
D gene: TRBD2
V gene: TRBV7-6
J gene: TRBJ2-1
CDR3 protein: CASRRTSGGSYNEQFF

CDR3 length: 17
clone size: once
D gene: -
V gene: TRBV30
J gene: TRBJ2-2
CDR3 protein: CAWSDLVDFQFTGELFF

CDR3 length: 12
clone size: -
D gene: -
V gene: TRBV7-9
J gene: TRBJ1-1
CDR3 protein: CASEIGNTEAFF

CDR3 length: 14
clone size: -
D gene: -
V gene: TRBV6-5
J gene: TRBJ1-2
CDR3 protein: CASSYSGGTGGYTF